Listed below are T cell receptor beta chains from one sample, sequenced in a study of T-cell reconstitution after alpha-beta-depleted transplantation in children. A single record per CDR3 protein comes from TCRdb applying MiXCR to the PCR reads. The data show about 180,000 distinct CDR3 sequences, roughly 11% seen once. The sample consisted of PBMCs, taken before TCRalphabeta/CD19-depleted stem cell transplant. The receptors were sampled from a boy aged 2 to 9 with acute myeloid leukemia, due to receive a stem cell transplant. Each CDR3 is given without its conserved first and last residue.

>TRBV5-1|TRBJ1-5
ASSLTGPPDNQPQH
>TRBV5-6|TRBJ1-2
ASSLWGDGYT
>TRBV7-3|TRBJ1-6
ASSLGELGSPLH
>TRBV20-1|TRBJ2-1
SARVAGTPGSNERWQF
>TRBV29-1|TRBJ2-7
SAGTGVSEQY
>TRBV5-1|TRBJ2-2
ASSWTYTGELF
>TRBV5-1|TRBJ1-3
ASSFRADLGNTIY
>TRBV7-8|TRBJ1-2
ASSARTGALTGYT
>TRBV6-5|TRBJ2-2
ASSYSIAGELF
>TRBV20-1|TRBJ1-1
SANLQMNTEAF
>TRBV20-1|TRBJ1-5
SAWTGAISRAQH
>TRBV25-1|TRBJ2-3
ASSELGPQRDARLADRPDTQY
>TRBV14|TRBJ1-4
ASSQVIGQGDEKLF
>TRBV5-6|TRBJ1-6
ASRGQGGAPLH
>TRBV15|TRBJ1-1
ATSRFDRMNTEAF
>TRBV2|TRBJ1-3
ASSEASSRAGNTIY
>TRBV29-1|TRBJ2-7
SALGSGRTYEQY
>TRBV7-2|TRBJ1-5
ASSRGDSNQPQH
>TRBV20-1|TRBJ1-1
SVEGANTEAF
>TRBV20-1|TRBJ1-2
SARGGVGREYGYT
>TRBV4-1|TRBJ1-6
ASSQKPGTNPPLH
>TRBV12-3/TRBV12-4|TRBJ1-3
ASSTQTGTPGNTIY
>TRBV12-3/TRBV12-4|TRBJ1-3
ASSLDGTGGSGNTIY
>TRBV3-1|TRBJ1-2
ASSRTGANYGYT
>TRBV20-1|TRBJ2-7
SASSATSGSQVYEQY
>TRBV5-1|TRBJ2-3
ASSPGLAGTPSTDTQY
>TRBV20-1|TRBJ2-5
SALALAGAAQY
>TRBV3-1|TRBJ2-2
ASSQDWTGGPTGELF
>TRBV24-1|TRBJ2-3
ATGGLAGITDTQY
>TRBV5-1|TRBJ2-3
ASSLEADTQY
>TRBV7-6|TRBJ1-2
ASSLEEGAYGYT
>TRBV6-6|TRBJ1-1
ASLAGREAF
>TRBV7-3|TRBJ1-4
ASSLDGTASNEKLF
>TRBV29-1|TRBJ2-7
SVEPANTPEGEQY
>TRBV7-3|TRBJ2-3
ASSLVGWDTQY
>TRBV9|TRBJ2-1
ASSVRSTGTGVYNEQF
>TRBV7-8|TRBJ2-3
ASSFGRTADTQY
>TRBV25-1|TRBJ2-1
ASQGSSYNEQF
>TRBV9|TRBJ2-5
ASSVMGGIPWGETQY
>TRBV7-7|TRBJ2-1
ASSPSLDTSYNEQF
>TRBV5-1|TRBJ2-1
ASSLVAGPGEQF
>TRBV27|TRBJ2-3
ASSLAGGVGTDTQY
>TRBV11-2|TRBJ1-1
ASSLEGDSKGAEAF